This note documents a single T cell receptor beta chain sequence. This entry comes from a study of response to subunit inactivated influenza vaccine. MiXCR, applied by TCRdb to the RT-PCR reads, yields one record per CDR3 protein. The sample holds hundreds of thousands of distinct CDR3 sequences, 10% to 12% seen once. These same data were also listed under a study on T cells expressing NK-cell markers. From that paper: Scientists made TCR beta cDNA using 5'RACE template switching with UMIs. Several experiments confined sorting to alpha-beta TCR T cells with an anti-gamma-delta TCR antibody.

The source of this sequence is a man aged 45-60 years who received an inactivated influenza vaccine. The specimen was PBMCs from blood, collected on the day of vaccination.

DNA for the CDR3: TGTGCCAGCAGCTTACGGCCCTACACCGGGGAGCTGTTTTTT. Protein product: CASSLRPYTGELFF. The J gene is TRBJ2-2, the V gene TRBV7-3; D is unresolved. CDR1 is SGHTA and CDR2 is FQGTGA in the germline V gene. V lost 2 bases and J lost 3, with 7 bases in between. The CDR3 loop spans 14 amino acids.